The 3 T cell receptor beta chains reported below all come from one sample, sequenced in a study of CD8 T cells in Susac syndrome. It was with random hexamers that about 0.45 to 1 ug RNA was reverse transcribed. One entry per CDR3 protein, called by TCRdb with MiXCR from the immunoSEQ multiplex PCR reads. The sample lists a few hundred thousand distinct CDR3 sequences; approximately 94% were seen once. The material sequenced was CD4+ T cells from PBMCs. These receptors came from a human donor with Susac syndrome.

CDR3 sequence: CASSLASRQGRNEQYF. The CDR3 DNA reads TGTGCCAGCAGCTTAGCTTCCAGGCAGGGAAGGAACGAGCAGTACTTC. The chain has TRBV7-2 and TRBJ2-7; perhaps TRBD1 as D (5 bases). The V end was cut by 0 bases, the J end by 5 bases, with 17 bases between. CDR1 and CDR2 (germline): SGHTA, FQGNSA. There are 16 residues in the CDR3.

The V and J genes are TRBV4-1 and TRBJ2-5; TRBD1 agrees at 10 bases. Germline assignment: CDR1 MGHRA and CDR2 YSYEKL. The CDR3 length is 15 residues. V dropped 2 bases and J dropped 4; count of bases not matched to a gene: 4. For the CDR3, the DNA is TGCGCCAGCAGCCAAATGGGGACAGGGGCAGAGACCCAGTACTTC. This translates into CASSQMGTGAETQYF.

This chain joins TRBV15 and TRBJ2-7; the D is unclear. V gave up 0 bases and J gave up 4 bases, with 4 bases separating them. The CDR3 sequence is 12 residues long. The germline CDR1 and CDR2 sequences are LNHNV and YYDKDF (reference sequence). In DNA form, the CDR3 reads TGTGCCACCAGCAGAGATCAATACGAGCAGTACTTC. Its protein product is CATSRDQYEQYF.